This T cell receptor (beta chain) was recovered during a study of blood T cell repertoires in COVID-19. Study summary: Acute-phase and convalescent COVID-19 samples originated in the United States, Italy and Spain.

Sequenced by immunoSEQ multiplex PCR; TCRdb stores in-frame clones only, minus some. Here the sample spans about 220,000 clones, 70% to 90% being singletons. This clone was found a few times. The germline V gene encodes CDR1 GTSNPN and CDR2 SVGIG (reference sequence). Between the trimmed V and J ends, which lost 3 bases and 0 bases, there was a span of 18 bases. CDR3 length: 17 amino acids. The receptor comes from a woman aged 45-60 years with acute COVID-19. The chain uses TRBV30 and TRBJ1-5, with D tentatively TRBD1 (6 bases). The material sequenced was PBMCs or T cells enriched from blood (not recorded which). The CDR3 nucleotides are TGTGCCTGGAGGGAAACGGCCGGGACATCTAGCAATCAGCCCCAGCATTTT. Translation: CAWRETAGTSSNQPQHF.